The rows below give T cell receptor beta chains drawn from one sample of a study of cytomegalovirus exposure and HLA in healthy donors. Only in-frame clones appear in the TCRdb table, and some are missing; sequencing was by immunoSEQ multiplex PCR. The sample records roughly 200,000 clones, about 80% being singletons. The specimen sequenced was PBMCs. The receptors here all came from a woman aged 30 to 39 in good health and CMV-seronegative. The CDR3 runs from the conserved cysteine through the conserved F or W. The order of the fields is J gene, V gene, clone size, D gene, CDR3 DNA, CDR3 protein. D genes are given only for firm matches. Clone size, where shown, is once, few, many, or a class for clones that have expanded.

TRBJ2-5	TRBV27	.	.	TGTGCCAGCAGTTTGCAGGGAACAGAGACCCAGTACTTC	CASSLQGTETQYF
TRBJ2-5	TRBV9	few	.	TGTGCCAGCAGCGGCGGGGAGACCCAGTACTTC	CASSGGETQYF
TRBJ2-3	TRBV5-6	few	.	TGTGCCAGCAGCATCTGGACTCCCTGGACAGATACGCAGTATTTT	CASSIWTPWTDTQYF
TRBJ1-1	TRBV15	.	.	TGTGCCACCAGCGCAACTCTGGGCACCAACACTGAAGCTTTCTTT	CATSATLGTNTEAFF
TRBJ1-4	TRBV4-2	.	.	TGTGCCAGCAGCCAAGCGGCGGGCCTAAATGAAAAACTGTTTTTT	CASSQAAGLNEKLFF
TRBJ2-1	TRBV7-9	.	.	TGTGCCAGCAGCAAGGGGGGGAATGAGCAGTTCTTC	CASSKGGNEQFF
TRBJ1-5	TRBV7-3	.	TRBD1	TGTGCCAGCAGCTTAGATCCAACAGGGGTCCAGCATTTT	CASSLDPTGVQHF
TRBJ1-2	TRBV19	few	TRBD1	TGTGCCAGTAGTCCCGCAGGACAGGAGAATGGCTACACCTTC	CASSPAGQENGYTF
TRBJ2-7	TRBV28	few	.	TGTGCCAGCAGTTTTGGCAGTCCAGGCTACGAGCAGTACTTC	CASSFGSPGYEQYF
TRBJ1-1	TRBV4-1	few	.	TGCGCCAGCAGCCGGAGGGGCAACCGCTTTGGGAACACTGAAGCTTTCTTT	CASSRRGNRFGNTEAFF
TRBJ2-5	TRBV2	.	TRBD2	TGTGCCAGCAGTGACGCGGGAGGACAAGAGACCCAGTACTTC	CASSDAGGQETQYF
TRBJ2-7	TRBV5-4	few	TRBD1	TGTGCCAGCAGTTCGGACAGGGCCTACGAGCAGTACTTC	CASSSDRAYEQYF
TRBJ1-5	TRBV19	.	TRBD1	TGTGCCAGTAGTACACAGGGGGCGTACAATCAGCCCCAGCATTTT	CASSTQGAYNQPQHF
TRBJ2-7	TRBV2	.	.	TGTGCCAGCAAAGAGAGTTTATCCTACGAGCAGTACTTC	CASKESLSYEQYF
TRBJ2-2	TRBV5-1	few	TRBD2	TGCGCCAGCAGCTTGCGGGGGGACTATGGTACCGGGGAGCTGTTTTTT	CASSLRGDYGTGELFF
TRBJ1-2	TRBV5-1	.	.	TGCGCCAGCAGCTTGGCCGTACAGGCCTCCTATGGCTACACCTTC	CASSLAVQASYGYTF
TRBJ1-2	TRBV5-1	.	.	TGCGCCAGCAGCTTGGAAGGGGACTATGGCTACACCTTC	CASSLEGDYGYTF
TRBJ2-3	TRBV7-9	.	.	TGTGCCAGCAGCCCCGACAGGGATACGCAGTATTTT	CASSPDRDTQYF
TRBJ2-5	TRBV10-2	.	.	TGCGCCAGCAAACCGACAGTAGGGCAAGAGACCCAGTACTTC	CASKPTVGQETQYF
TRBJ2-7	TRBV9	.	TRBD1	TGTGCCAGCAGCGGATACAGGGGGCAGGGTGACGAGCAGTACTTC	CASSGYRGQGDEQYF
TRBJ1-2	TRBV10-2	.	.	TGCGCCAGCGGAGACTATGGCTACACCTTC	CASGDYGYTF
TRBJ2-5	TRBV5-1	.	.	TGCGCCAGCAGCTTTCTAACAGGGGACTTACAAGAGACCCAGTACTTC	CASSFLTGDLQETQYF
TRBJ2-1	TRBV6-5	.	.	TGTGCCAGCAGTTACTCGGGCTGGTTTGGAGAGCAGTTCTTC	CASSYSGWFGEQFF
TRBJ2-5	TRBV14	.	TRBD1	TGTGCCAGCAGCCTAGGGGACAGAATAGAGACCCAGTACTTC	CASSLGDRIETQYF
TRBJ1-4	TRBV6-1	few	.	TGTGCCAGCAGTGAAGCGCGAAGGAGCGGTGAAAAACTGTTTTTT	CASSEARRSGEKLFF
TRBJ2-7	TRBV6-5	.	.	TGTGCCAGCAGTTACTCGGGCCGCTCCTACGAGCAGTACTTC	CASSYSGRSYEQYF
TRBJ1-1	TRBV6-5	.	TRBD1	TGTGCCAGCAGCAGCGGACAGGGAACGGCTGAAGCTTTCTTT	CASSSGQGTAEAFF
TRBJ1-2	TRBV5-8	.	TRBD1	TGTGCCAGCAGGATAACAGGGGTTCACTATGGCTACCCCTTC	CASRITGVHYGYPF
TRBJ2-7	TRBV7-7	.	TRBD1	TGTGCCAGCAGCCTACAGACAGGGGCGAACTACGAGCAGTACTTC	CASSLQTGANYEQYF
TRBJ1-2	TRBV9	once	.	TGTGCCAGCCGTTACTCTAAGGACTCCTATGGCTACACCTTC	CASRYSKDSYGYTF
TRBJ2-7	TRBV7-9	.	.	TGTGCCAGCAGCTTCACTACGGGGTCCTACGAGCAGTACTTC	CASSFTTGSYEQYF
TRBJ1-1	TRBV6-5	.	.	TGTGCCAGCAGGCGACCGGGGTGGAACACTGAAGCTTTCTTT	CASRRPGWNTEAFF
TRBJ2-1	TRBV6-5	.	TRBD1	TGTGCCAGCAGCCGCCGGGACAGGGTAAACAATGAGCAGTTCTTC	CASSRRDRVNNEQFF
TRBJ1-2	TRBV28	.	.	TGTGCCAGCAGTTTGCCCGTGAGCTATGGCTACACCTTC	CASSLPVSYGYTF
TRBJ2-7	TRBV4-2	.	TRBD1	TGTGCCAGCAGAGACATTTCCAGACAGGGACCGTACGAGCAGTACTTC	CASRDISRQGPYEQYF
TRBJ2-1	TRBV7-8	.	.	TGTGCCAGCAGGGAGGGGTGGGGCAATGAGCAGTTCTTC	CASREGWGNEQFF
TRBJ2-7	TRBV19	.	.	TGTGCCAGTAGTATAGTCGCAGGGAACTCCTACGAGCAGTACTTC	CASSIVAGNSYEQYF
TRBJ2-1	TRBV5-4	once	.	TGTGCCAGCAGCTTTCTAGCGACGTCCAATGAGCAGTTCTTC	CASSFLATSNEQFF
TRBJ2-2	TRBV28	.	TRBD1	TGTGCCAGCAGTTTACCCGGGACAGGGGTTGACACCGGGGAGCTGTTTTTT	CASSLPGTGVDTGELFF
TRBJ2-7	TRBV5-1	.	.	TGCGCCAGCAGCTTGTCAGGGGCCAACTACGAGCAGTACTTC	CASSLSGANYEQYF
TRBJ2-1	TRBV7-3	.	TRBD1	TGTGCCAGCAGCCAGGGGACAGGCCCTCCACTAAACGATGAGCAGTTCTTC	CASSQGTGPPLNDEQFF
TRBJ2-3	TRBV6-1	.	.	TGTGCCAGCACTAGCACAGATACGCAGTATTTT	CASTSTDTQYF
TRBJ2-2	TRBV6-1	once	.	TGTGCCAGCAGTGGGAGGGTGACCGGGGAGCTGTTTTTT	CASSGRVTGELFF
TRBJ1-2	TRBV6-1	.	TRBD1	TGTGCCAGCAGCAGAAGACAGGGGGATGGCTACACCTTC	CASSRRQGDGYTF
TRBJ2-1	TRBV11-3	.	.	TGTGCCAGCAGCTTAGATCGCAATGAGCAGTTCTTC	CASSLDRNEQFF
TRBJ2-2	TRBV4-1	.	TRBD2	TGCGCCAGCAGCCAGAAGCGGGAGGTGAACACCGGGGAGCTGTTTTTT	CASSQKREVNTGELFF
TRBJ1-1	TRBV7-6	.	.	TGTGCCAGCAGACCGACTGGGGGAGGCACTGAAGCTTTCTTT	CASRPTGGGTEAFF
TRBJ2-5	TRBV27	.	TRBD2	TGTGCCAGCTCACAAGTCCGGACTAGCGGGGAGACCCAGTACTTC	CASSQVRTSGETQYF
TRBJ2-1	TRBV11-3	.	TRBD2	TGTGCCAGCAGCTTTAGCGGGACCTCCTACAATGAGCAGTTCTTC	CASSFSGTSYNEQFF
TRBJ2-2	TRBV9	few	TRBD1	TGTGCCAGCAGCGTAGCCGGGACAGACACCGGGGAGCTGTTTTTT	CASSVAGTDTGELFF
TRBJ1-1	TRBV5-1	.	.	TGCGCCAGCAGCTTGGGGCAGTCTACGGGCACTGAAGCTTTCTTT	CASSLGQSTGTEAFF
TRBJ2-7	TRBV6-5	.	TRBD2	TGTGCCAGCAGTTATCTTGAAGGGACTAGGGCGCGCCGGCAGTACTTC	CASSYLEGTRARRQYF
TRBJ2-3	TRBV5-3	once	TRBD2	TGTGCCAGAAGCTTGGGCAGTCTGGTAGCGGGAGGGCCCGGGGCCCCAGATACGCAGTATTTT	CARSLGSLVAGGPGAPDTQYF
TRBJ1-2	TRBV28	.	.	TGTGCCATTGCAGTGACATCTAACTATGGCTACACCTTC	CAIAVTSNYGYTF